The 12 T cell receptor beta chains given below trace back to one sample, sequenced in a study of immune evolution from preneoplasia to lung adenocarcinoma (dated by TCRdb to the early 2020s). Libraries were made using the immunoSEQ multiplex PCR assay. Imported from immuneACCESS, the table was reduced by TCRdb to in-frame sequences with V and J called. These copies leave out some clones; in studies compared against another copy, an unresolved V gene accounts for under half, and the cause of the remainder is not known. This sample holds tens of thousands of clones; 65% to 75% were observed only once. The ten largest clones capture under 7.5% of the sample. Sample: FFPE invasive lung adenocarcinoma tissue. The intended sense of this specimen's cell subset or site label: frankly invasive lung adenocarcinoma (ADC). The origin of the receptors is a person between 60 and 69 years old with lung adenocarcinoma.

This clone was counted between two and nine times. The genes are TRBV6-6 and TRBJ2-2; TRBD1 might be the D (6 bases). Germline V gives CDR1 MNHNY, CDR2 SVGAGI (reference sequence). The CDR3 length is 13 residues. Trimming removed 5 bases at V and 13 bases at J, with 17 bases between. The CDR3 loop is CASSPRGGEGLFF. CDR3 in DNA: TGTGCCAGCAGTCCCAGAGGGGGAGAAGGGCTGTTTTTT.

The gene calls are TRBV18 and TRBJ2-5, with 10 nucleotides matching TRBD2. The CDR3 loop spans 16 amino acids. CDR1 and CDR2 from the germline V gene are KGHSH and LQKENI. J was trimmed by 1 base and V by 4 bases; bases with no gene match: 6. CDR3 loop: CASSQSSGSIQETQYF. The CDR3 nucleotides read TGTGCCAGCTCACAATCTAGCGGGAGCATCCAAGAGACCCAGTACTTC.

The chain is built from TRBV18 and TRBJ2-2, with D possibly TRBD2 on 5 matching bases. Deletions cut 2 bases from V and 1 base from J, with 11 bases between. The CDR3 covers 16 residues. Looked up from germline, CDR1 is KGHSH and CDR2 is LQKENI. CDR3 in DNA: TGTGCCAGCTCACCAGGTAATAGCGAGAACACCGGGGAGCTGTTTTTT. This encodes CASSPGNSENTGELFF.

This rearrangement joins TRBV6-5 to TRBJ2-1; D is unresolved. Germline loops: CDR1 MNHEY, CDR2 SVGAGI. The CDR3 runs 13 residues. Trimming pared 5 bases from V and 3 bases from J, leaving 8 bases between. CDR3: CASSIRDYNEQFF. The CDR3 DNA reads TGTGCCAGCAGTATCAGAGACTACAATGAGCAGTTCTTC.

The chain carries TRBV5-6 and TRBJ2-3, with D uncertain. In germline, CDR1 is SGHDT, CDR2 YYEEEE. The CDR3 is 11 residues long. Deletions cut 4 bases from V and 7 bases from J, with 7 bases between. Here the CDR3 DNA reads TGTGCCAGCAGCCGATCGTATACGCAGTATTTT. The encoded protein is CASSRSYTQYF.

V and J are TRBV5-5 and TRBJ2-2, with D hard to call. CDR3 length equals 14 residues. V was cut by 1 base and J by 3 bases, with 7 bases left in between. The V gene's germline CDR1 is SGHKS and CDR2 YYEKEE (reference sequence). The CDR3 DNA is TGTGCCAGCAGCTTGTCAGGCGACACCGGGGAGCTGTTTTTT. Translation gives CASSLSGDTGELFF. Together with reference TRBV5-5 and TRBJ2-2, the CDR3 gives the full variable domain: DAGVTQSPTHLIKTRGQQVTLRCSPISGHKSVSWYQQVLGQGPQFIFQYYEKEERGRGNFPDRFSARQFPNYSSELNVNALLLGDSALYLCASSLSGDTGELFFGEGSRLTVL.

V and J are TRBV5-1 and TRBJ2-5, with 7 bases aligning to TRBD1. Germline CDR1 SGHRS, CDR2 YFSETQ. J gave up 2 bases and V 4 bases, and 2 bases lay outside the gene matches. The CDR3 has 13 residues. DNA of the CDR3: TGCGCCAGCAGCCGGGGACAGCAAGAGACCCAGTACTTC. It is translated as CASSRGQQETQYF.

The chain carries TRBV11-2 and TRBJ2-1; no reliable D call. CDR1 and CDR2 (germline): SGHAT, FQNNGV. V lost 9 bases, J lost 7 bases, and 13 bases lay in between. This CDR3 has 12 amino acids. CDR3 in DNA: TGTGCCAGTCAGCTGGTGGAAAATGAGCAGTTCTTC. Protein product: CASQLVENEQFF.

In regard to this clone: Sequence at one end of the junction differs from germline and may be a read error. The chain links TRBV5-6 to TRBJ1-5, with no clear D. CDR1 is SGHDT and CDR2 is YYEEEE in the germline V gene. CDR3 size: 13 residues. The CDR3 bases are TGTGCCAGCAGCTTGCGCTCCAATCATCCCCAGCATTTT. Amino acids: CASSLRSNHPQHF.

This rearrangement joins TRBV5-8 to TRBJ2-3; perhaps TRBD2 as D (6 bases). Germline-derived CDR1 and CDR2 are SGHTS and YDEGEE. V was clipped by 0 bases and J by 2 bases, with 13 bases between them. The CDR3 runs 16 residues. The CDR3: CASSLVWWGDTDTQYF. The CDR3, as DNA: TGTGCCAGCAGCTTGGTTTGGTGGGGGGACACAGATACGCAGTATTTT.

The rearrangement joins TRBV30 to TRBJ2-1; no definite D call. Germline V gene sequence: CDR1 GTSNPN, CDR2 SVGIG (reference sequence). This CDR3 is built from 14 residues. V gave up 2 bases and J gave up 4 bases, with 12 bases separating them. CDR3 protein: CAWSSPWGYNEQFF. Here the CDR3 DNA reads TGTGCCTGGAGTTCCCCATGGGGTTACAATGAGCAGTTCTTC.

The chain carries TRBV6-6 and TRBJ1-5, with D possibly being TRBD1 (6 bases). CDR3 length: 12 amino acids. CDR1 and CDR2 from the germline V gene are MNHNY and SVGAGI (reference sequence). V was trimmed by 4 bases and J by 12 bases, leaving 13 bases between them. For the CDR3, the DNA is TGTGCCAGCAGTTTCACCCCGGACAGCCAGCATTTT. Residues: CASSFTPDSQHF.